This TCR beta chain was found in a study of T cell responses to AZD1222 COVID-19 vaccine. Findings and limits, study-wide: Among vaccine-associated CD4 TCRs, coverage spanned spike, with dominance at 160-218 and 743-854.

The data were produced by immunoSEQ multiplex PCR, yet TCRdb's version contains in-frame clones alone and is incomplete. The table has approximately 130,000 clones, 80% to 95% seen once. V was clipped by 3 bases and J by 0 bases, with 3 bases between them. The germline V gene encodes CDR1 LGHDT and CDR2 YNNKEL (reference sequence). The CDR3 totals 12 residues. On this clone itself: Its specificity is unknown. At the DNA level, this CDR3 is encoded by other sequences in the same sample as well.

The chain employs TRBV3-1 (or the pseudogene TRBV3-2) and TRBJ2-7; D gene uncertain. This receptor was taken from an adult who received the MenACWY meningococcal vaccine as a control. The sample in question was peripheral blood, obtained 28 days after the second dose of the MenACWY control vaccine. This CDR3 reads CASSQSSYEQYF. CDR3 DNA sequence: TGTGCCAGCAGCCAGAGCTCCTACGAGCAGTACTTC.